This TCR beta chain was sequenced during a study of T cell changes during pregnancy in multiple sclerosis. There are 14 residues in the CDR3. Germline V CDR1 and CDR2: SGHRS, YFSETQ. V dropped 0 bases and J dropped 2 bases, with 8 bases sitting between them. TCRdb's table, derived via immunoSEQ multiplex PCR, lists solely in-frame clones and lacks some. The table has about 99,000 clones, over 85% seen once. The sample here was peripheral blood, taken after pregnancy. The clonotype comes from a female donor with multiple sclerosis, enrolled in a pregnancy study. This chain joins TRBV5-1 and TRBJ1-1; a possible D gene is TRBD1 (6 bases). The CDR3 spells CASSLDRVNTEAFF. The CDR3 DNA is TGCGCCAGCAGCTTGGACAGGGTTAACACTGAAGCTTTCTTT.